This T cell receptor beta chain is from a study of blood T cell repertoires in COVID-19. Study-wide context: T cells, B-cell-depleted T cells, or PBMCs provided the cDNA or gDNA that served as material.

Sequencing used immunoSEQ multiplex PCR; TCRdb keeps in-frame clones, though not all of them. The sample carries around 13,000 clones, about 83% recorded once. Trimming pared 4 bases from V and 6 bases from J, leaving 12 bases between. The CDR3 runs to 13 residues. The germline gives CDR1 PRHDT, CDR2 FYEKMQ (reference sequence). The V gene is TRBV13, the J gene TRBJ1-2; TRBD1 is a possible D gene (5 bases). What was sequenced was peripheral blood. This receptor was obtained from a middle-aged man with active or convalescent COVID-19. The CDR3 protein is CASSSSSGDGYTF. DNA for the CDR3: TGTGCCAGCAGCTCAAGCTCGGGGGATGGCTACACCTTC.